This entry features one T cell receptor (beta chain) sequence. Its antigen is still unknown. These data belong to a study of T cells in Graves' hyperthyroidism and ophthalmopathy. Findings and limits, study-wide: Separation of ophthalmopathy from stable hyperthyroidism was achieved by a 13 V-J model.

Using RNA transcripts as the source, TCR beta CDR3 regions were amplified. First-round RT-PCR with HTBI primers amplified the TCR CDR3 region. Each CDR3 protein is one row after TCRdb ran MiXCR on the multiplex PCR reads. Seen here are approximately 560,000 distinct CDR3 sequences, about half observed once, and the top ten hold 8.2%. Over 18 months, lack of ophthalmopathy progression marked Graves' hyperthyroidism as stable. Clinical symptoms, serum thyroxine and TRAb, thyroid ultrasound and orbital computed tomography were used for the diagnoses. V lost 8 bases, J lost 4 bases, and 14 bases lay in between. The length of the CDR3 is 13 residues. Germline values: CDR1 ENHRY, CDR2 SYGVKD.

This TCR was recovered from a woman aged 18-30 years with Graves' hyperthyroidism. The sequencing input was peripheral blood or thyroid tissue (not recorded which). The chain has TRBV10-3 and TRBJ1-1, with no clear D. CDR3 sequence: CAIGRGLSTEAFF. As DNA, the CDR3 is TGTGCCATCGGTAGAGGGTTGAGCACTGAAGCTTTCTTT.